The next 6 T cell receptor beta chains were all read from a single sample in a study of OX40 agonist ivuxolimab in advanced cancers. Sequencing was performed with immunoSEQ multiplex PCR; in TCRdb, only in-frame clones are kept and a portion is missing. The sample carries 35,000 to 40,000 clones, around 82% recorded once. The sequenced sample was CD4+ or CD8+ T cells sorted from blood, obtained in a trial of the OX40 agonist ivuxolimab. The source of these receptors is an adult with an advanced solid tumor such as melanoma, head and neck, liver or kidney cancer.

The rearrangement links TRBV2 to TRBJ2-2; D remains unclear. V lost 7 bases and J 3 bases, leaving 9 bases between the germline ends. CDR3 length: 13 residues. Germline-derived CDR1 and CDR2 are SNHLY and FYNNEI. The CDR3, as DNA: TGTGCCAGCATCGCGGAAGACACCGGGGAGCTGTTTTTT. Its translation: CASIAEDTGELFF.

The chain recombines TRBV25-1 with TRBJ2-1; no reliable D call. Germline V lookup: CDR1 MGHDK, CDR2 SYGVNS. The CDR3 sequence is 14 residues long. V lost 2 bases to trimming and J lost 9 bases, with 14 bases between them. In nucleotides, the CDR3 is TGTGCCAGCAGTGAAAGCTTGGTGGCCGTTGAGCAGTTCTTC. Amino acid sequence: CASSESLVAVEQFF. The whole variable domain, filled in from reference TRBV25-1 and TRBJ2-1, reads EADIYQTPRYLVIGTGKKITLECSQTMGHDKMYWYQQDPGMELHLIHYSYGVNSTEKGDLSSESTVSRIRTEHFPLTLESARPSHTSQYLCASSESLVAVEQFFGPGTRLTVL.

A remark on this clone: This same CDR3 is encoded by further DNA sequences in the sample. The chain combines TRBV30 with TRBJ1-1; perhaps TRBD1 as D (6 bases). Germline V gives CDR1 GTSNPN, CDR2 SVGIG (reference sequence). V was shortened by 0 bases and J by 5 bases, with 10 bases between the two germline ends. The CDR3 totals 13 residues. This CDR3 is CAWSVEGGTEAFF. The CDR3 coding sequence is TGTGCCTGGAGTGTGGAGGGGGGGACTGAAGCTTTCTTT. Together with reference TRBV30 and TRBJ1-1, the CDR3 gives the full variable domain: SQTIHQWPATLVQPVGSPLSLECTVEGTSNPNLYWYRQAAGRGLQLLFYSVGIGQISSEVPQNLSASRPQDRQFILSSKKLLLSDSGFYLCAWSVEGGTEAFFGQGTRLTVV.

The chain combines TRBV16 with TRBJ2-5; D call uncertain. The J call could be wrong; TRBJ2-7 is a better fit for the DNA end. Germline V gene lookup returns CDR1 KGHSY and CDR2 FQNENV. This CDR3 has 14 residues. CDR3 sequence reads: CASSQSRASYEQYF. The CDR3 DNA sequence: TGTGCCAGCAGCCAATCACGGGCCTCCTACGAGCAGTACTTC.

The chain combines TRBV11-2 with TRBJ2-3; 10 bases fit TRBD2. The V gene end was trimmed by 0 bases and the J gene end by 2 bases; junction bases not matched to a gene: 8. The CDR3 is made up of 18 amino acids. Germline loops: CDR1 SGHAT, CDR2 FQNNGV. In DNA form, the CDR3 reads TGTGCCAGCAGCTTAGATGAGTCTAGCGGGAGAATCACAGATACGCAGTATTTT. It is translated as CASSLDESSGRITDTQYF. Full variable domain (rest looked up from reference TRBV11-2 and TRBJ2-3): EAGVAQSPRYKIIEKRQSVAFWCNPISGHATLYWYQQILGQGPKLLIQFQNNGVVDDSQLPKDRFSAERLKGVDSTLKIQPAKLEDSAVYLCASSLDESSGRITDTQYFGPGTRLTVL.

The gene calls are TRBV6-4 and TRBJ2-5; 9 bases align to TRBD1. The trim removed 6 bases at V and 4 bases at J, leaving 9 bases unmatched. CDR1 and CDR2 (germline): MRHNA, SNTAGT. The CDR3 runs to 15 residues. The CDR3 here is CASRRTGGEGETQYF. The CDR3 region has the DNA TGTGCCAGCAGGAGAACAGGGGGCGAGGGAGAGACCCAGTACTTC.